The 4 T cell receptor beta chains given below trace back to one sample, sequenced in a study of metastatic and nonmetastatic thyroid tumors. Patients underwent thyroid surgery, and none had received any treatment before it. TCRdb re-called the PCR reads with MiXCR. The table has more than 10,000 clones, more than 20% seen once. The specimen was adjacent normal tissue. These receptors were collected from a female donor with papillary thyroid cancer or a benign thyroid nodule (not recorded which). Some clones in this sample may be carry-over from other donors' samples.

In this sample, this clone turned up many times. The genes are TRBV3-1 and TRBJ2-7; 10 bases agree with TRBD2. In germline, CDR1 is LGHDT, CDR2 YNNKEL (reference sequence). The CDR3 is 15 residues long. V dropped 1 base and J dropped 3; count of bases not matched to a gene: 3. CDR3 sequence (DNA): TGTGCCAGCAGCCAAGGGACTAGCGGACTCTACGAGCAGTACTTC. Translating gives CASSQGTSGLYEQYF.

This clone is medium-sized. The genes are TRBV27 and TRBJ2-3; 7 nucleotides agree with TRBD1. Germline V gene sequence: CDR1 MNHEY, CDR2 SMNVEV (reference sequence). The CDR3 has 15 residues. Trimming took 1 base from V and 0 from J; bases not matched to a gene: 1. The CDR3 bases are TGTGCCAGCAGTTTATACAGGGGAAGCACAGATACGCAGTATTTT. It specifies CASSLYRGSTDTQYF.

The genes are TRBV30 and TRBJ2-2; weak D call: TRBD1 (5 bases). The CDR3 loop spans 15 amino acids. The V and J ends lost 2 bases and 5 bases respectively, with 15 bases between them. Germline V lookup: CDR1 GTSNPN, CDR2 SVGIG (reference sequence). Written as DNA, the CDR3 is TGTGCCTGGAGTTTCGCATGGGGCTGGACCGGGGAGCTGTTTTTT. It codes for CAWSFAWGWTGELFF.

The chain uses TRBV5-6 and TRBJ1-2, with D hard to call. The length of the CDR3 is 15 residues. Germline CDR1 is SGHDT and CDR2 is YYEEEE. V was trimmed by 6 bases and J by 6 bases, leaving 21 bases between them. CDR3 protein: CASIPRRAGAHGYTF. CDR3 nucleotide sequence: TGTGCCAGCATCCCCCGAAGGGCAGGTGCTCATGGCTACACCTTC.